This TCR beta chain was captured by sequencing in a study of T cell repertoires in cytomegalovirus infection. Study context: Through public TCR beta signatures, both CMV infection and matching HLA type were indicated.

The sample holds many counts of this clonotype. Its specificity is unknown. In TCRdb, the reads were re-called with MiXCR into one record per CDR3 protein. The sample lists about 310,000 distinct CDR3 sequences, 15% to 20% seen once, with around 11% in the top ten. Study-wide findings and caveats: Summed public TCR beta family frequency identified CMV carriers bearing the relevant HLA.

Input material: PBMCs. The sequence was collected from a human donor in good health (CMV status not recorded). Some clones in this sample may be carry-over from other donors' samples.

As DNA, the CDR3 is TGTGCCAGCAGCTCCTCCGGCGATCAGCCCCAGCATTTT. Translated: CASSSSGDQPQHF. The V gene is TRBV7-9, the J gene TRBJ1-5; the D is unclear. CDR3 size: 13 residues. The V end was cut by 4 bases, the J end by 5 bases, with 9 bases between. Germline V gives CDR1 SEHNR, CDR2 FQNEAQ (reference sequence). The full variable domain, completed using reference TRBV7-9 and TRBJ1-5, is DTGVSQNPRHKITKRGQNVTFRCDPISEHNRLYWYRQTLGQGPEFLTYFQNEAQLEKSRLLSDRFSAERPKGSFSTLEIQRTEQGDSAMYLCASSSSGDQPQHFGDGTRLSIL.